The 10 T cell receptor beta chains presented below share a single source sample, sequenced in a study of CD8 T cells in Susac syndrome. cDNA came from about 0.5 to 1 ug RNA primed by random hexamers. TCRdb passed the immunoSEQ multiplex PCR reads through MiXCR, listing each CDR3 protein once. Of 110,000 or so distinct CDR3 sequences listed, over 90% were seen once; the top ten hold roughly 0.15%. The specimen sequenced was CD4+ T cells from PBMCs. The receptors come from a human donor in good health.

This CDR3 reads CASKRANYGYTF. Here the CDR3 DNA reads TGTGCCAGCAAGAGAGCTAACTATGGCTACACCTTC. This chain connects TRBV12-3 or TRBV12-4 to TRBJ1-2; no definite D call. The CDR3 loop spans 12 amino acids. V lost 7 bases to trimming and J lost 0 bases, with 6 bases between them.

The chain has TRBV29-1 and TRBJ2-2; D is uncertain. The germline V gene has CDR1 SQVTM and CDR2 ANQGSEA. This CDR3 region has 13 residues. The CDR3 protein is CSYPSPNTGELFF. The CDR3 DNA reads TGCAGTTATCCATCCCCGAACACCGGGGAGCTGTTTTTT.

The J gene is TRBJ2-1, the V gene TRBV29-1; D possibly matches TRBD1 or TRBD2 (6 bases each). The CDR3 totals 12 residues. Germline CDR1 reads SQVTM; CDR2 reads ANQGSEA. Between the trimmed V and J ends, which lost 3 bases and 14 bases, there was a span of 17 bases. CDR3: CSVDSGGPGEFF. The CDR3 nucleotides are TGCAGCGTTGATTCTGGGGGCCCGGGGGAGTTCTTC.

The genes are TRBV9 and TRBJ2-1; 11 nucleotides line up with TRBD2. V lost 4 bases to trimming and J lost 3 bases; unmatched junction nucleotides: 3. The CDR3 loop spans 15 amino acids. Per germline, CDR1 SGDLS and CDR2 YYNGEE. The CDR3 is CASSFGLAGYNEQFF. The CDR3 region has the DNA TGTGCCAGCAGCTTCGGACTAGCGGGCTACAATGAGCAGTTCTTC.

This chain uses TRBV3-1 with TRBJ1-6; no clear D. In germline, CDR1 is LGHDT, CDR2 YNNKEL (reference sequence). The V and J ends lost 4 bases and 8 bases respectively, with 6 bases between them. This CDR3 is built from 12 residues. The CDR3 DNA is TGTGCCAGCAGCCCCCCTGATTCACCCCTCCACTTT. Amino acids: CASSPPDSPLHF.

The chain couples TRBV6-5 to TRBJ2-7, with D unresolved. Deletions cut 5 bases from V and 0 bases from J, with 11 bases between. The germline gives CDR1 MNHEY, CDR2 SVGAGI. CDR3 length: 14 residues. DNA of the CDR3: TGTGCCAGCAGTGGGAATTATATCTCCTACGAGCAGTACTTC. This translates into CASSGNYISYEQYF.

The chain joins TRBV3-1 to TRBJ2-5; D is perhaps TRBD2 (5 bases). The V end was cut by 7 bases, the J end by 5 bases, with 11 bases between. CDR3 size: 12 residues. Germline V gives CDR1 LGHDT, CDR2 YNNKEL (reference sequence). CDR3 DNA sequence: TGTGCCAGCACCCCACGAGGGGAGACCCAGTACTTC. Translating it yields CASTPRGETQYF.

This sequence joins TRBV12-3 or TRBV12-4 and TRBJ1-1; TRBD1 matches 7 bases. The CDR3 has 13 amino acids. V trimming: 8 bases; J trimming: 1 base; junction bases outside the gene matches: 4. CDR3 bases: TGTGCCAGCGCGGACAGGCAGAACACTGAAGCTTTCTTT. Translating it yields CASADRQNTEAFF.

The chain recombines TRBV20-1 with TRBJ2-3; 9 bases are a match to TRBD2. With 1 base clipped from V and 3 bases from J, the junction kept 5 bases outside the gene matches. This CDR3 has 15 residues. The germline CDR1 and CDR2 sequences are DFQATT and SNEGSKA (reference sequence). CDR3 DNA sequence: TGCAGTGCTAGAGGGCGGGGGGGCGAAACAGATACGCAGTATTTT. This encodes CSARGRGGETDTQYF.

In this sample, this clonotype turned up once. The CDR3 bases are TGTGCCAGCAGCGTAGTGGGACAGGGGATGTCTGGAAACACCATATATTTT. Translation gives CASSVVGQGMSGNTIYF. The chain joins TRBV9 to TRBJ1-3; the match to TRBD1 covers 10 bases. The junction had 4 bases not matched to a gene; V was cut back by 0 bases and J by 1 base. Germline loops: CDR1 SGDLS, CDR2 YYNGEE. This CDR3 region has 17 residues.